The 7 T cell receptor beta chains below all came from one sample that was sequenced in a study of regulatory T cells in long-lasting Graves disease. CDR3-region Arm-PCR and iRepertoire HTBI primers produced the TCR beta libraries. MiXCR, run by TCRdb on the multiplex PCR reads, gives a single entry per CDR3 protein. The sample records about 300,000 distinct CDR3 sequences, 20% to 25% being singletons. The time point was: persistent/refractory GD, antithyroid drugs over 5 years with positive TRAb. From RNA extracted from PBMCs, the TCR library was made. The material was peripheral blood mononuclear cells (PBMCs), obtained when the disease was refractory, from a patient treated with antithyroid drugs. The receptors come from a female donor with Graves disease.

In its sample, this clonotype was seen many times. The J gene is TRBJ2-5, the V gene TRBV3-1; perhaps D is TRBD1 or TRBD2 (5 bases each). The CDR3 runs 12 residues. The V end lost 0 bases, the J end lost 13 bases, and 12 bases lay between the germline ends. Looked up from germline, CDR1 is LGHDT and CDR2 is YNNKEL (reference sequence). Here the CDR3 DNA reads TGTGCCAGCAGCCAAGATCAGGGACGGGGGTACTTC. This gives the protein CASSQDQGRGYF.

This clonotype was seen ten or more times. The CDR3 sequence is CSASQLAWTEAFF. For the CDR3, the DNA is TGCAGTGCTAGTCAGTTGGCGTGGACTGAAGCTTTCTTT. The V gene is TRBV20-1, the J gene TRBJ1-1; D not certain. CDR1 and CDR2 (germline): DFQATT, SNEGSKA (reference sequence). Trimming pared 3 bases from V and 5 bases from J, leaving 13 bases between. CDR3 length equals 13 residues.

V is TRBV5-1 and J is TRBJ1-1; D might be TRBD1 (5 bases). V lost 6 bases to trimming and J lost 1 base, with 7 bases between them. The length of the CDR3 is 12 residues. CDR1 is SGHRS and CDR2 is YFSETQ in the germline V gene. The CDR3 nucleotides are TGCGCCAGCATGGGGGAGAACACTGAAGCTTTCTTT. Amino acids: CASMGENTEAFF.

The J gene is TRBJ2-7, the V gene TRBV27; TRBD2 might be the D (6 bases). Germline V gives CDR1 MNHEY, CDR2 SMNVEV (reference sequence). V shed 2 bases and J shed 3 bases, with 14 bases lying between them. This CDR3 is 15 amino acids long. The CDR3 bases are TGTGCCAGCAGTTTAGGAGGGCCCGGAAGCTACGAGCAGTACTTC. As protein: CASSLGGPGSYEQYF.

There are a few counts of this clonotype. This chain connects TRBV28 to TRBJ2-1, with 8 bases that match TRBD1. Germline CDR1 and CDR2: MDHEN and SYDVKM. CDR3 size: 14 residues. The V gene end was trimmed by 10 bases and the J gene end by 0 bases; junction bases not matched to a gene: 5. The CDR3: CAIDRGGSYNEQFF. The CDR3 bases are TGTGCCATCGACAGGGGAGGCTCCTACAATGAGCAGTTCTTC.

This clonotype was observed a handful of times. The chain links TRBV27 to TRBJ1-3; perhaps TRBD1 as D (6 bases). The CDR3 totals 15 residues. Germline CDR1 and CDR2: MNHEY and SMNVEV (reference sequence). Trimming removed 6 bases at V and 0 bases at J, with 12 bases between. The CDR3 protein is CASSKGGHSGNTIYF. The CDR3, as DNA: TGTGCCAGCAGCAAAGGGGGACACTCTGGAAACACCATATATTTT.

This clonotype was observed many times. The CDR3 protein is CSAQMSSNYGYTF. In nucleotides, the CDR3 is TGCAGTGCTCAGATGTCCAGTAACTATGGCTACACCTTC. The genes are TRBV20-1 and TRBJ1-2; D unclear. This CDR3 has 13 amino acids. Deletions cut 5 bases from V and 1 base from J, with 11 bases between. Germline V gives CDR1 DFQATT, CDR2 SNEGSKA (reference sequence).